The clone carrying this T cell receptor beta chain was seen only a few times. TCRdb reprocessed the 5' RACE reads via MiXCR and lists one record per CDR3 protein. In the table there are over 10,000 distinct CDR3 sequences, 4.9% of which are singletons. The data belong to a study of T cells after yellow fever vaccination. There are 12 residues in the CDR3. Germline V gene sequence: CDR1 SGHNT, CDR2 YYREEE (reference sequence). With 4 bases removed from V and 2 bases from J, the gap between germline ends came to 6 bases. The chain has TRBV5-4 and TRBJ1-2, with unresolved D. The TCR sequence derives from a man aged 25-40 years who received the YFV17D yellow fever vaccine. The sample here was PBMCs, either bulk or a sorted T-cell subset (CD4+, CD8+, memory, or dextramer-sorted; not recorded which), taken 45 days after the yellow fever booster vaccination. CDR3 protein: CASSQTNYGYTF. The CDR3 DNA follows: TGTGCCAGCAGCCAAACAAACTATGGCTACACCTTC.